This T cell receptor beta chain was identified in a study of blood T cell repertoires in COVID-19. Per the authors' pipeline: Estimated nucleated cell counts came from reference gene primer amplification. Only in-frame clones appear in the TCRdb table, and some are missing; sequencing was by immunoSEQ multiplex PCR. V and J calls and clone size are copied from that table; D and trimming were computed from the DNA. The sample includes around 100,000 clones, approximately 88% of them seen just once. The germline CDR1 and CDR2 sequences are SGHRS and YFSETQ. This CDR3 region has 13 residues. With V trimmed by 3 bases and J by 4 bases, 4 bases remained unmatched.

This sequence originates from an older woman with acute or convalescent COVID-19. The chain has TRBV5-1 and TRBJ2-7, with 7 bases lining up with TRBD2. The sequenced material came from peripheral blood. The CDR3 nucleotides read TGCGCCAGCAGCTCCAGCGGGGTTTACGAGCAGTACTTC. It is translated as CASSSSGVYEQYF.